What follows are 6 T cell receptor beta chains derived from one specimen sequenced in a study of radiotherapy plus CTLA-4 blockade in lung cancer. Clones were sequenced by immunoSEQ multiplex PCR, and TCRdb holds only the in-frame ones, with some missing. The table includes some 120,000 clones, 81% detected once. The sample consisted of peripheral blood, taken from a patient treated with radiotherapy plus ipilimumab. These receptors were obtained from a human donor with non-small cell lung cancer that progressed on radiotherapy plus ipilimumab. Some clones in this sample may be carry-over from other donors' samples.

The chain combines TRBV28 with TRBJ1-4; no clear D gene. There are 14 residues in the CDR3. The V end was cut by 6 bases, the J end by 3 bases, with 11 bases between. Germline V CDR1 and CDR2: MDHEN, SYDVKM. The DNA for the CDR3 is TGTGCCAGCAGCCGGTTTCGTGCTAATGAAAAACTGTTTTTT. Translated, it gives CASSRFRANEKLFF.

J is TRBJ2-7 and V is TRBV4-1; D ambiguous. There are 17 residues in the CDR3. Germline loops: CDR1 MGHRA, CDR2 YSYEKL. V lost 1 base to trimming and J lost 0 bases, with 16 bases between them. CDR3 region: CASSQGGSLHSSYEQYF. DNA of the CDR3: TGCGCCAGCAGCCAAGGTGGAAGCTTACATTCCTCCTACGAGCAGTACTTC.

V gene TRBV2 combines with J gene TRBJ1-3; weak D call: TRBD1 (5 bases). This CDR3 spans 13 amino acids. Germline-derived CDR1 and CDR2 are SNHLY and FYNNEI. The ends were cut back, 4 bases at V and 2 bases at J, with 6 bases in the middle. The chain's CDR3 is CASSGGAGNTIYF. The CDR3 DNA sequence: TGTGCCAGCAGTGGAGGGGCTGGAAACACCATATATTTT.

The chain links TRBV6-5 to TRBJ2-5; 7 bases line up with TRBD1. The CDR3 spans 16 residues. Germline CDR1 MNHEY, CDR2 SVGAGI. J lost 1 base, V lost 0 bases, and 5 bases had no gene match. CDR3: CASSYSHGTAQETQYF. The CDR3, as DNA: TGTGCCAGCAGTTACTCCCATGGGACAGCCCAAGAGACCCAGTACTTC.

V and J are TRBV6-6 and TRBJ1-1; 10 positions match TRBD1. The ends lost 4 bases at V and 6 bases at J; junction bases unmatched: 8. The CDR3 runs to 15 residues. Per germline, CDR1 MNHNY and CDR2 SVGAGI (reference sequence). The CDR3: CASSSKGQGRPEAFF. CDR3 DNA sequence: TGTGCCAGCAGTTCAAAGGGACAGGGGAGACCTGAAGCTTTCTTT.

J is TRBJ2-7 and V is TRBV7-8; perhaps TRBD2 as D (6 bases). CDR3 size: 16 residues. V was trimmed by 5 bases and J by 0 bases, leaving 17 bases between them. Germline V gene data show CDR1 as SGHVS and CDR2 as FQNEAQ. The CDR3 nucleotides are TGTGCCAGCAGCGTGGGGCGGGGACGGGGCTCCTACGAGCAGTACTTC. Amino acid sequence: CASSVGRGRGSYEQYF.